This T cell receptor (beta chain) was identified during a study of shared T cell receptors in the human thymus. This clone has only one observation. Germline assignment: CDR1 SGDLS and CDR2 YYNGEE. CDR3 length: 15 amino acids. J was trimmed by 0 bases and V by 3 bases; bases with no gene match: 5. The table came from immunoSEQ multiplex PCR; TCRdb's copy has only in-frame clones and leaves some out. The sample contains 500,000 to 850,000 clones, over 75% of which appear only once. The same sample was also used in a study of human thymus T cells. Turning to that study: Healthy Finnish infants undergoing corrective surgery for congenital heart defects provided the donor material. The thymus was resected at corrective cardiac surgery. V and J gene usage appeared biased in thymic and blood repertoires. Related studies found that unrelated individuals share highly overlapping thymic repertoires.

This chain connects TRBV9 to TRBJ1-1; 7 nucleotides agree with TRBD1. The TCR comes from a boy younger than two with a congenital heart defect. Specimen: thymocytes. The CDR3 nucleotides read TGTGCCAGCAGCGCAGGGGGGATCGTGAACACTGAAGCTTTCTTT. Protein product: CASSAGGIVNTEAFF.